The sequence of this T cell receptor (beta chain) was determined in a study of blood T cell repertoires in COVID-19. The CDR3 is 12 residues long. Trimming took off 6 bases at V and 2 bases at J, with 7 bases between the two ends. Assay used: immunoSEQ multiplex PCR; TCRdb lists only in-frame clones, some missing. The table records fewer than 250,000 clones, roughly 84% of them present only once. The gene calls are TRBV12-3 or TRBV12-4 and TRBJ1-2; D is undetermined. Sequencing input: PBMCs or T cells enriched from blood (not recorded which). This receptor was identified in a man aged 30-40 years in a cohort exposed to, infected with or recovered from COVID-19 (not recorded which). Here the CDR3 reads CASSLQNYGYTF. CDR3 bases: TGTGCCAGCAGCTTACAAAACTATGGCTACACCTTC.